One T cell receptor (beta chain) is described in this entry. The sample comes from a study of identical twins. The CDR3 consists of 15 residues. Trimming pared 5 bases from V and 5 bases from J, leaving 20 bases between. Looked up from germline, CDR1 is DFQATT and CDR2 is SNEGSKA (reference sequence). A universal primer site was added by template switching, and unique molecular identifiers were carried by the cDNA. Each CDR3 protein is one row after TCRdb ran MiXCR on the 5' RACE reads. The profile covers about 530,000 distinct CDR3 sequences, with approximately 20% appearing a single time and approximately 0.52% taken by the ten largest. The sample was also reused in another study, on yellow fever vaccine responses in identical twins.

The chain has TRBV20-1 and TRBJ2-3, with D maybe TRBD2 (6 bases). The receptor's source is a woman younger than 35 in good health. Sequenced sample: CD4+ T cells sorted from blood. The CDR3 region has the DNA TGCAGTGCTCTAGAAGGAGCGGGTAGTGGAGATACGCAGTATTTT. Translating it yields CSALEGAGSGDTQYF.